This T cell receptor (beta chain) was identified in a study of T-cell memory formation after mild COVID-19. Notes on the study in general: Whereas later expanders leaned CD4+, clones contracting day 15 to 85 showed a balanced CD4/CD8 makeup. In pre-infection memory, a portion of responding clones appeared, which suggested that cross-reactive memory joined. What remained unconfirmed was the SARS-CoV-2 specificity of second-wave clones peaking on day 37.

V trimming: 5 bases; J trimming: 6 bases; junction bases outside the gene matches: 9. CDR3 size: 15 residues. Germline V CDR1 and CDR2: SGHTA, FQGTGA. TCRdb analysed the 5' RACE reads with MiXCR anew, one entry per CDR3 protein. The sample has under 550,000 distinct CDR3 sequences; around a sixth are singletons. This clonotype was counted at least ten times. What it binds is not known. This chain uses TRBV7-3 with TRBJ2-2; 7 bases match TRBD1. Specimen: PBMCs or a T cell subset sorted from them (not recorded which). The receptor's source is an adult woman who had mild COVID-19 (a few samples of this study predate the infection). Cell type and time point are not known. CDR3 nucleotide sequence: TGTGCCAGCAGCCAAGGAGACAGGGATGCCGGGGAGCTGTTTTTT. This gives the protein CASSQGDRDAGELFF.